These T cell receptor beta chains were read from a single sample in a study of chemoradiotherapy in HPV16-positive cancers. The data were produced by immunoSEQ multiplex PCR, yet TCRdb's version contains in-frame clones alone and is incomplete. The sample has some 4,900 clones, about 67% seen once. The input for sequencing was tumor tissue, taken from a patient who underwent chemoradiotherapy. The receptors shown here come from a human donor with HPV-associated anogenital cancer. The CDR3 runs from the conserved cysteine through the conserved F or W. D genes are given only for firm matches. The listing skips clone size in some rows; elsewhere it reads once, few, many or a size class.

V gene	clone size	J gene	D gene	CDR3 protein	CDR3 DNA
TRBV6-1	-	TRBJ2-3	-	CASSGSGTDTQYF	TGTGCCAGCAGTGGGTCAGGAACAGATACGCAGTATTTT
TRBV11-2	-	TRBJ2-1	TRBD2	CASTHPGLAVEQFF	TGTGCCAGCACCCATCCGGGACTAGCTGTTGAGCAGTTCTTC
TRBV28	once	TRBJ2-7	-	CASNSFYEQYF	TGTGCCAGCAATAGTTTCTACGAGCAGTACTTC
TRBV7-8	-	TRBJ1-2	-	CASSLGGPVSNYGYTF	TGTGCCAGCAGCTTGGGGGGTCCCGTTTCTAACTATGGCTACACCTTC
TRBV19	-	TRBJ1-5	-	CASSIGGPAGQPQHF	TGTGCCAGTAGTATAGGGGGACCTGCGGGTCAGCCCCAGCATTTT
TRBV7-2	-	TRBJ2-7	TRBD2	CASRPSSGGTYEQYF	TGTGCCAGCAGGCCCTCTAGCGGGGGAACCTACGAGCAGTACTTC
TRBV11-2	few	TRBJ1-2	-	CASTPGGEGGYTF	TGTGCCAGCACCCCGGGGGGGGAGGGAGGCTACACCTTC
TRBV18	-	TRBJ2-7	-	CASSRPELAYEQYF	TGTGCCAGCTCACGACCGGAACTGGCCTACGAGCAGTACTTC
TRBV5-4	-	TRBJ1-4	TRBD1	CASSWDRGVGKLFF	TGTGCCAGCAGCTGGGACAGGGGAGTTGGAAAACTGTTTTTT
TRBV7-7	-	TRBJ2-6	TRBD1	CASSLGGTGSGANVLTF	TGTGCTAGCAGCTTAGGGGGCACTGGCTCTGGGGCCAACGTCCTGACTTTC
TRBV6-1	-	TRBJ1-5	TRBD1	CASSEGAFGNQPQHF	TGTGCCAGCAGCGAGGGGGCTTTTGGGAATCAGCCCCAGCATTTT
TRBV29-1	once	TRBJ2-1	-	CSVKGGASEQFF	TGCAGCGTCAAGGGGGGAGCGAGCGAGCAGTTCTTC
TRBV21-1	large	TRBJ2-3	-	CASSPWGTTDTQYF	TGTGCCAGCAGCCCATGGGGAACGACAGATACGCAGTATTTT
TRBV18	-	TRBJ1-4	-	CASSDGGQGSNEKLFF	TGTGCCAGCTCAGACGGCGGGCAGGGGTCTAATGAAAAACTGTTTTTT
TRBV10-2	-	TRBJ2-4	TRBD2	CASSADSGGNIQYF	TGCGCCAGCAGCGCAGACTCGGGGGGAAACATTCAGTACTTC
TRBV7-3	-	TRBJ2-5	TRBD2	CASSTPGLQETQYF	TGTGCCAGCAGCACTCCGGGACTACAAGAGACCCAGTACTTC
TRBV7-3	-	TRBJ2-5	-	CASSPQGLGQETQYF	TGTGCCAGCAGCCCTCAGGGATTGGGACAAGAGACCCAGTACTTC
TRBV27	-	TRBJ1-5	-	CASSRSGDQPQHF	TGTGCCAGTTCCCGCTCAGGGGATCAGCCCCAGCATTTT
TRBV2	few	TRBJ2-1	-	CASTRSSEQFF	TGTGCCAGCACCCGAAGCAGTGAGCAGTTCTTC
TRBV29-1	few	TRBJ2-7	-	CSVVRDVSYEQYF	TGCAGCGTTGTTAGGGACGTCTCCTACGAGCAGTACTTC
TRBV5-6	-	TRBJ2-5	TRBD1	CASSYRGRETQYF	TGTGCCAGCAGCTACAGGGGGCGGGAGACCCAGTACTTC
TRBV7-7	few	TRBJ2-1	-	CASSLNQANEQFF	TGTGCTAGCAGCTTAAATCAGGCTAATGAGCAGTTCTTC
TRBV29-1	few	TRBJ2-7	TRBD1	CSVPGTDFYEQYF	TGCAGCGTTCCCGGGACAGATTTCTACGAGCAGTACTTC
TRBV9	-	TRBJ2-5	TRBD1	CASTPTGTGKETQYF	TGTGCCAGCACCCCGACGGGGACAGGGAAAGAGACCCAGTACTTC
TRBV30	few	TRBJ1-3	-	CAWSFFGSTSGNTIYF	TGTGCCTGGAGTTTCTTTGGGTCAACCTCTGGAAACACCATATATTTT
TRBV5-5	-	TRBJ2-6	-	CASSWGLVGSSGANVLTF	TGTGCCAGCAGCTGGGGACTGGTCGGAAGCTCTGGGGCCAACGTCCTGACTTTC
TRBV19	once	TRBJ2-6	-	CATLHLSGANVLTF	TGTGCCACCCTACACCTCTCTGGGGCCAACGTCCTGACTTTC
TRBV14	large	TRBJ1-1	-	CASSHIVEGNTEAFF	TGTGCCAGCAGCCATATCGTGGAGGGAAACACTGAAGCTTTCTTT
TRBV30	-	TRBJ2-4	-	CAWTSSNIQYF	TGTGCCTGGACGAGTTCGAACATTCAGTACTTC
TRBV5-1	-	TRBJ1-3	-	CASSLLWSGNTIYF	TGCGCCAGCAGCTTGCTCTGGTCTGGAAACACCATATATTTT
TRBV5-5	once	TRBJ2-3	TRBD1	CASSLGPGQGPDTTQYF	TGTGCCAGCAGCTTGGGCCCGGGACAGGGGCCTGATACAACGCAGTATTTT
TRBV9	few	TRBJ2-1	TRBD2	CASSFRTSGRGNEQFF	TGTGCCAGCAGCTTCAGAACTAGCGGGAGGGGTAATGAGCAGTTCTTC
TRBV30	once	TRBJ1-2	-	CAWSHSAGRPNYGYTF	TGTGCCTGGAGTCATTCGGCCGGGAGGCCTAACTATGGCTACACCTTC
TRBV11-2	-	TRBJ2-2	-	CASSLEVSGELFF	TGTGCCAGCAGCTTAGAAGTATCCGGGGAGCTGTTTTTT
TRBV6-5	medium-sized	TRBJ1-2	TRBD1	CASSSTGGGYTF	TGTGCCAGCAGTTCCACAGGGGGTGGCTACACCTTC
TRBV29-1	few	TRBJ1-4	TRBD1	CSAIQGQDEKLFF	TGCAGCGCTATACAGGGGCAGGACGAAAAACTGTTTTTT
TRBV28	-	TRBJ2-1	-	CASSSGFSYNEQFF	TGTGCCAGCAGTTCCGGTTTCTCCTACAATGAGCAGTTCTTC
TRBV4-2	-	TRBJ2-5	TRBD1	CASSQGPGTGSTEGETQYF	TGTGCCAGCAGCCAGGGTCCCGGGACAGGGTCGACAGAGGGAGAGACCCAGTACTTC
TRBV5-5	-	TRBJ2-7	TRBD2	CASSYRAGSSYEQYF	TGTGCCAGCAGCTATAGAGCGGGGAGCTCCTACGAGCAGTACTTC